Below are 13 T cell receptor beta chains sequenced from a single sample in a study of cytomegalovirus exposure and HLA in healthy donors. PCR involved 60 Vbeta and 13 Jbeta primers. Clones were read by immunoSEQ multiplex PCR, and TCRdb kept only the in-frame ones, dropping some. The repertoire holds approximately 170,000 clones, roughly 80% seen once, with around 4.4% in the top ten. The sequencing sample was made of PBMCs. All receptors derive from a woman aged 50 to 60 in good health and CMV-seropositive.

This chain uses TRBV28 with TRBJ2-7, with D possibly matching TRBD1 (6 bases). Between the trimmed V and J ends, which lost 2 bases and 3 bases, there was a span of 14 bases. Germline V gene lookup returns CDR1 MDHEN and CDR2 SYDVKM. The CDR3 sequence is 15 residues long. DNA for the CDR3: TGTGCCAGCAGTTTACCCCCGGGACAAGACTACGAGCAGTACTTC. It yields the protein CASSLPPGQDYEQYF. Full variable domain (missing parts from reference TRBV28 and TRBJ2-7): DVKVTQSSRYLVKRTGEKVFLECVQDMDHENMFWYRQDPGLGLRLIYFSYDVKMKEKGDIPEGYSVSREKKERFSLILESASTNQTSMYLCASSLPPGQDYEQYFGPGTRLTVT.

The chain has TRBV6-1 and TRBJ2-5; TRBD2 aligns across 12 bases. Judging by the DNA end, TRBJ2-7 fits better; the J call may be wrong. The CDR3 consists of 17 residues. Germline V CDR1 and CDR2: MNHNS, SASEGT. The CDR3 bases are TGTGCCAGCAGTGATCTGATGGGGGGACTAGCGGGTTACGAGCAGTACTTC. Encoded protein: CASSDLMGGLAGYEQYF.

The V call is TRBV5-3, the J call TRBJ2-5; 12 bases are shared with TRBD2. TRBV5-3 belongs to the ORF category, with a function that is uncertain. This CDR3 has 17 residues. V was clipped by 1 base and J by 6 bases; unmatched bases: 10. The CDR3 bases are TGTGCCAGAAGCTTGCTAGCGGGGGGGCTGATGAGTAAGACCCAGTACTTC. It encodes CARSLLAGGLMSKTQYF.

This chain links TRBV9 with TRBJ1-3; D remains unclear. From germline, CDR1 is SGDLS and CDR2 YYNGEE. This CDR3 spans 12 amino acids. V lost 7 bases, J lost 2 bases, and 7 bases lay in between. The CDR3 protein is CASAWPGNTIYF. CDR3 nucleotide sequence: TGTGCCAGCGCCTGGCCTGGAAACACCATATATTTT.

This CDR3 reads CSVAGTGVYEQYF. The CDR3 region has the DNA TGCAGCGTGGCTGGGACAGGGGTCTACGAGCAGTACTTC. The chain joins TRBV29-1 to TRBJ2-7; 10 bases fit TRBD1. The V gene end was trimmed by 6 bases and the J gene end by 3 bases; junction bases not matched to a gene: 5. The CDR3 is made up of 13 amino acids. Germline lookup yields CDR1 SQVTM and CDR2 ANQGSEA.

This clone appeared a few times. CDR3 residues: CASTGQGYGYTF. CDR3 bases: TGTGCCAGCACCGGACAAGGCTATGGCTACACCTTC. The chain uses TRBV25-1 and TRBJ1-2, with D possibly TRBD1 on 5 matching bases. The V gene's germline CDR1 is MGHDK and CDR2 SYGVNS. V was cut by 7 bases and J by 4 bases, with 10 bases left in between. The CDR3 runs 12 residues.

Only a few counts were recorded for this clone. The genes are TRBV21-1 and TRBJ1-5; TRBD1 is the table's D call, not checked against the DNA. TRBV21-1 is described as a pseudogene. The CDR3 is 16 residues long. This CDR3 reads CASSKGLQGHNQPQHF. CDR3 in DNA: TGTGCCAGCAGCAAGGGCCTACAGGGACACAATCAGCCCCAGCATTTT.

CDR3 coding DNA: TGTGCCAGCAGCCAAGATCAGACAGGTTCGGGATCGAGTGAGCAGTTCTTC. Its translation: CASSQDQTGSGSSEQFF. The J gene is TRBJ2-1, the V gene TRBV4-2; possibly TRBD1 for D (6 bases). V lost 0 bases and J lost 9, with 21 bases in between. Germline values: CDR1 LGHNA, CDR2 YNFKEQ. CDR3 length: 17 amino acids.

The chain uses TRBV7-2 and TRBJ1-1; a weak D match, TRBD1 (6 bases). The CDR3 consists of 16 residues. With 5 bases removed from V and 0 bases from J, the gap between germline ends came to 16 bases. The germline V gene encodes CDR1 SGHTA and CDR2 FQGNSA. CDR3 in amino acids: CASSATYRAMNTEAFF. The CDR3 DNA reads as TGTGCCAGCAGCGCCACATACAGGGCTATGAACACTGAAGCTTTCTTT.

In its sample, this clone was seen a few times. The rearrangement links TRBV4-3 to TRBJ2-7; unclear D gene. Trimming pared 4 bases from V and 4 bases from J, leaving 11 bases between. Germline-derived CDR1 and CDR2 are LGHNA and YSLEER. CDR3 size: 13 residues. The CDR3 DNA is TGCGCCAGCAGCCCCAACACACAATACGAGCAGTACTTC. It codes for CASSPNTQYEQYF.

The V gene is TRBV6-1, the J gene TRBJ1-4; D possibly corresponds to TRBD1 (6 bases). The CDR3 spans 14 residues. V was shortened by 3 bases and J by 2 bases, with 7 bases between the two germline ends. From germline, CDR1 is MNHNS and CDR2 SASEGT. The CDR3 here is CASSDRGTNEKLFF. The CDR3 bases are TGTGCCAGCAGTGACAGGGGCACTAATGAAAAACTGTTTTTT.

This clone was picked up a small number of times. The CDR3 spells CASNPHRGPSTDTQYF. The DNA for the CDR3 is TGTGCCAGCAACCCCCATAGGGGCCCTAGCACAGATACGCAGTATTTT. This sequence joins TRBV28 and TRBJ2-3, with D perhaps TRBD1 (5 bases). The CDR3 runs to 16 residues. The germline V gene has CDR1 MDHEN and CDR2 SYDVKM. V was trimmed by 7 bases and J by 0 bases, leaving 17 bases between them.

This chain links TRBV5-4 with TRBJ1-2; 9 bases match TRBD1. The trim removed 4 bases at V and 1 base at J, leaving 8 bases unmatched. Germline-derived CDR1 and CDR2 are SGHNT and YYREEE (reference sequence). The CDR3 has 16 amino acids. CDR3 coding DNA: TGTGCCAGCAGCAGTCCCCGGGACAGGGATAACTATGGCTACACCTTC. Translated: CASSSPRDRDNYGYTF.